This entry features one TCR beta chain sequence. Assay: immunoSEQ multiplex PCR; the TCRdb copy retains only in-frame clones and omits some. The sample has roughly 110,000 clones, around 83% seen once. This sample was included in a study of blood T cell repertoires in COVID-19. Trimming stripped 3 bases from V and 0 bases from J, with 10 bases between. The V gene's germline CDR1 is GTSNPN and CDR2 SVGIG (reference sequence). This CDR3 is 14 amino acids long. This chain links TRBV30 with TRBJ2-3, with D perhaps matching TRBD1 (5 bases). The material sequenced was peripheral blood. This receptor was obtained from a man in his forties with acute or convalescent COVID-19. The CDR3 spells CAWSSAGSTDTQYF. The CDR3 bases are TGTGCCTGGAGCTCGGCAGGGAGCACAGATACGCAGTATTTT.